The 6 T cell receptor beta chains listed next were all sequenced from one sample in a study of CD8+CD57+ T cells in acquired aplastic anemia. TCR beta VDJ and CDR3 profiles were obtained from a genomic DNA template. TCRdb fed the reads into MiXCR, producing one record per CDR3 protein. Seen here are some 180,000 distinct CDR3 sequences, 45% to 50% observed once, and the top ten hold around 2.9%. Sequenced input: sorted CD4+, CD8+, or CD8+CD57+ T cells (not recorded which) from PBMCs. These TCRs come from a human donor in good health.

This clonotype was recorded once. CDR3 nucleotides: TGCAGTGCTAGAACGACAGGGATTGGTGGCTACACCTTC. It translates to CSARTTGIGGYTF. The chain links TRBV20-1 to TRBJ1-2, with 7 bases aligning to TRBD1. Trimming removed 2 bases from V and 7 bases from J; junction bases left unmatched: 7. The CDR3 consists of 13 residues. Germline V gene sequence: CDR1 DFQATT, CDR2 SNEGSKA (reference sequence).

CDR3 sequence: CASRLTGGRAFF. CDR3 coding DNA: TGTGCCAGCAGGCTCACAGGGGGGAGAGCTTTCTTT. The chain joins TRBV5-6 to TRBJ1-1; TRBD1 matches at 8 bases. Germline V gene sequence: CDR1 SGHDT, CDR2 YYEEEE. The ends lost 5 bases at V and 10 bases at J; junction bases unmatched: 7. This CDR3 spans 12 amino acids. Full variable domain (outside the CDR3, taken from reference TRBV5-6 and TRBJ1-1): DAGVTQSPTHLIKTRGQQVTLRCSPKSGHDTVSWYQQALGQGPQFIFQYYEEEERQRGNFPDRFSGHQFPNYSSELNVNALLLGDSALYLCASRLTGGRAFFGQGTRLTVV.

This chain joins TRBV29-1 and TRBJ1-3; D is undetermined. The V and J ends lost 8 bases and 2 bases respectively, with 19 bases between them. The CDR3 covers 15 residues. Germline CDR1 is SQVTM and CDR2 is ANQGSEA. CDR3 loop: CSSYGGNSAGNTIYF. Written as DNA, the CDR3 is TGCAGCAGTTACGGAGGGAATTCGGCTGGAAACACCATATATTTT.

This chain connects TRBV19 to TRBJ2-2, with TRBD2 identical over 15 bases. The CDR3 runs to 21 residues. Germline values: CDR1 LNHDA, CDR2 SQIVND (reference sequence). Trimming removed 0 bases from V and 6 bases from J; junction bases left unmatched: 14. CDR3 residues: CASSIDPGLAGGPTRPGELFF. The CDR3 nucleotides read TGTGCCAGTAGTATAGATCCTGGACTAGCGGGAGGGCCTACGCGGCCCGGGGAGCTGTTTTTT. The complete variable domain, with remaining parts taken from reference TRBV19 and TRBJ2-2, reads DGGITQSPKYLFRKEGQNVTLSCEQNLNHDAMYWYRQDPGQGLRLIYYSQIVNDFQKGDIAEGYSVSREKKESFPLTVTSAQKNPTAFYLCASSIDPGLAGGPTRPGELFFGEGSRLTVL.

At least ten counts were recorded for this clonotype. The chain combines TRBV7-9 with TRBJ1-1, with 7 positions matching TRBD1. Germline V gene data show CDR1 as SEHNR and CDR2 as FQNEAQ (reference sequence). The CDR3 length is 13 residues. Unmatched junction bases numbered 6, after V lost 4 bases and J lost 7 bases. The CDR3 DNA sequence: TGTGCCAGCAGCTGGGGAGGACAGGTTGAAGCTTTCTTT. Its translation is CASSWGGQVEAFF.

Ten or more counts support this clonotype. The J gene is TRBJ2-7, the V gene TRBV20-1, with 11 nucleotides matching TRBD2. The germline gives CDR1 DFQATT, CDR2 SNEGSKA (reference sequence). The trim removed 6 bases at V and 4 bases at J, leaving 11 bases unmatched. The CDR3 spans 15 residues. The CDR3 DNA follows: TGCAGTGCCCCCACAACTAGCGGGAGTATGTACGAGCAGTACTTC. Its protein product is CSAPTTSGSMYEQYF.